This TCR beta chain originates from a study of blood T cell repertoires in COVID-19. Sequenced by immunoSEQ multiplex PCR; TCRdb stores in-frame clones only, minus some. This table holds 150,000 or so clones, approximately 79% found once. Sequencing was done on a sample of PBMCs or T cells enriched from blood (not recorded which). This TCR was recovered from a woman between 45 and 65 years old who had recovered from COVID-19.

In DNA form, the CDR3 reads TGTGCCAGCAGCTACGCGGGACAGTTAAACTACAATGAGCAGTTCTTC. Its protein is CASSYAGQLNYNEQFF. This chain links TRBV7-6 with TRBJ2-1; D possibly corresponds to TRBD1 (7 bases). Trimming cost V 4 bases and J 3 bases, with 16 bases left between them. Germline-derived CDR1 and CDR2 are SGHVS and FNYEAQ. This CDR3 contains 16 residues.